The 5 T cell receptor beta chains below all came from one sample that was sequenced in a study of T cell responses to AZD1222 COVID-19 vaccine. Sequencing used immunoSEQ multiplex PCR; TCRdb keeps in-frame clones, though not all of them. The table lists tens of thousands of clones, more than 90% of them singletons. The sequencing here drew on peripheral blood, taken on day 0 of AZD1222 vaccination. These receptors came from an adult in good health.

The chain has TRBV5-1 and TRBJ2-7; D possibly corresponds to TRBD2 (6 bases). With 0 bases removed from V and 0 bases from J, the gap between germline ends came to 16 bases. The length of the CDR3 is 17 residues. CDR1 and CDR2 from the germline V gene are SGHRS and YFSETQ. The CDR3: CASSLGPHDGSSYEQYF. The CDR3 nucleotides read TGCGCCAGCAGCTTGGGCCCCCACGACGGGAGCTCCTACGAGCAGTACTTC.

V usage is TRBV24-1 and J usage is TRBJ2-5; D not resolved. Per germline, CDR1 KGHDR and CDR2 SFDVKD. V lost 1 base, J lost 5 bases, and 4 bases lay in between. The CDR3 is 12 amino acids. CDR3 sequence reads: CATSDFRETQYF. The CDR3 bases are TGTGCCACCAGTGATTTTAGGGAGACCCAGTACTTC.

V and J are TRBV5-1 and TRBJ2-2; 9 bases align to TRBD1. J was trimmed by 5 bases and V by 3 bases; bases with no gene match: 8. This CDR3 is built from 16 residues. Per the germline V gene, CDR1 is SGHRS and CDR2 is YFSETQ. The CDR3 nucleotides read TGCGCCAGCAGCTCCTCGGGACAGGGTGGAACCGGGGAGCTGTTTTTT. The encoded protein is CASSSSGQGGTGELFF.

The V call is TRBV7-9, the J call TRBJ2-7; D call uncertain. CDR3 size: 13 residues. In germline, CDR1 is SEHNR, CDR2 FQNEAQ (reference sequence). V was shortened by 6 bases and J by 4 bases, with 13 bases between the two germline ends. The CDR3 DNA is TGTGCCAGCAGTTCTCCGGGCCTTTACGAGCAGTACTTC. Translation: CASSSPGLYEQYF.

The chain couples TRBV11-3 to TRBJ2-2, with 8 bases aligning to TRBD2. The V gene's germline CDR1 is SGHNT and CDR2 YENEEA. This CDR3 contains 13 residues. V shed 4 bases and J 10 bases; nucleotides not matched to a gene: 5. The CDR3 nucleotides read TGTGCCAGCAGCTCCCAGCGGGAGAAGGAGCTGTTTTTT. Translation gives CASSSQREKELFF.